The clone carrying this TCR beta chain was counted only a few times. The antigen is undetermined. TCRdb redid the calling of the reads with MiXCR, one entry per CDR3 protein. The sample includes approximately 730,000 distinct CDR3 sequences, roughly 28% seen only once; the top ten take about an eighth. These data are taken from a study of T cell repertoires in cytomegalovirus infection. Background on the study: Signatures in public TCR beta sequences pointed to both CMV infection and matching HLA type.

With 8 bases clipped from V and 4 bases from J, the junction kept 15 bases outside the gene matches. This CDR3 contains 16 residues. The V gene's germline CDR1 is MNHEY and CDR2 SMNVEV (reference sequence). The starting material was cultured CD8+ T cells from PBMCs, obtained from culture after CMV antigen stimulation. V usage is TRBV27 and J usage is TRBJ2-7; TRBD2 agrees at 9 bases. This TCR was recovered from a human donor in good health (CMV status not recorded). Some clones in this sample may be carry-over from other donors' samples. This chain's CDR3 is CASGTAGGTLPYEQYF. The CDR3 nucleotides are TGTGCCAGCGGGACCGCGGGGGGGACCCTACCGTACGAGCAGTACTTC.